This entry features one T cell receptor (beta chain) sequence. The antigen remains unidentified. The assay was immunoSEQ multiplex PCR, and TCRdb's table has in-frame clones only and misses some. This sample has 90,000 to 100,000 clones; approximately 83% occur once, and the top ten carry over 1.3%. This sample stems from a study of OX40 agonist ivuxolimab in advanced cancers. The wider study: Patients receiving dose escalation had hepatocellular carcinoma, melanoma, renal cell or head and neck cancer. Study findings and constraints: Researchers did not establish what antigens the expanded peripheral T cells target.

The study sampled blood at baseline, cycle 4 day 1, and cycle 7 day 1. CDR1 and CDR2 from the germline V gene are LGHNA and YSLEER. Losses at the gene ends were 5 bases for V and 6 bases for J; bases not matched to a gene: 4. The CDR3 totals 12 residues. This chain joins TRBV4-3 and TRBJ2-7; TRBD1 matches 7 bases. The source was CD4+ or CD8+ T cells sorted from blood, collected in a trial of the OX40 agonist ivuxolimab. The source of this sequence is an adult with an advanced solid tumor such as melanoma, head and neck, liver or kidney cancer. DNA for the CDR3: TGCGCCAGCAGCTGGGACAGAGGCGAGCAGTACTTC. It encodes CASSWDRGEQYF.